A single sample gave rise to the 9 T cell receptor beta chains below, sequenced in a study of blood T cell repertoires in COVID-19. Libraries were prepared by immunoSEQ multiplex PCR; TCRdb keeps only in-frame clonotypes and omits some of them. The sample includes roughly 500,000 clones, 75% to 90% seen only once; the top ten take 3.2%. The sample comprised peripheral blood. The receptors here all came from a human donor in a cohort sampled during active COVID-19.

V and J are TRBV19 and TRBJ1-5, with D uncertain. The CDR3 is 13 residues long. Germline V gives CDR1 LNHDA, CDR2 SQIVND (reference sequence). V dropped 7 bases and J dropped 5 bases, with 12 bases sitting between them. The DNA for the CDR3 is TGTGCCAGTAAGGACGGGGATCATCAGCCCCAGCATTTT. This codes for CASKDGDHQPQHF.

V usage is TRBV4-3 and J usage is TRBJ2-5; 8 nucleotides align to TRBD1. The germline gives CDR1 LGHNA, CDR2 YSLEER. J lost 5 bases, V lost 0 bases, and 8 bases had no gene match. This CDR3 spans 16 amino acids. The CDR3 reads CASSQEGQVRGETQYF. CDR3 coding DNA: TGCGCCAGCAGCCAAGAGGGACAGGTTAGAGGGGAGACCCAGTACTTC.

The chain links TRBV15 to TRBJ1-1; TRBD1 aligns across 8 bases. CDR3 length: 15 amino acids. Germline CDR1 reads LNHNV; CDR2 reads YYDKDF (reference sequence). V dropped 1 base and J dropped 2; count of bases not matched to a gene: 3. The CDR3, as DNA: TGTGCCACCAGCAGAGGGGCAGGGGGCAACACTGAAGCTTTCTTT. This translates into CATSRGAGGNTEAFF.

This chain uses TRBV18 with TRBJ2-7; TRBD1 matches at 9 bases. V lost 0 bases, J lost 2 bases, and 2 bases stayed unmatched. Germline V lookup: CDR1 KGHSH, CDR2 LQKENI. The CDR3 loop spans 15 amino acids. The CDR3 nucleotides are TGTGCCAGCTCACCACCACAGGGGGCCCCCTACGAGCAGTACTTC. This translates into CASSPPQGAPYEQYF. The variable domain in full, with the rest retrieved from reference TRBV18 and TRBJ2-7, is NAGVMQNPRHLVRRRGQEARLRCSPMKGHSHVYWYRQLPEEGLKFMVYLQKENIIDESGMPKERFSAEFPKEGPSILRIQQVVRGDSAAYFCASSPPQGAPYEQYFGPGTRLTVT.

The chain uses TRBV19 and TRBJ2-7; 8 bases line up with TRBD2. Germline V gene data show CDR1 as LNHDA and CDR2 as SQIVND (reference sequence). The length of the CDR3 is 13 residues. After removal of 1 base from V and 5 bases from J, the junction contained 1 base not matched to a gene. This CDR3 is CASSIAGLDEQYF. The DNA for the CDR3 is TGTGCCAGTAGTATAGCGGGACTAGACGAGCAGTACTTC.

This chain uses TRBV3-1 (or the pseudogene TRBV3-2) with TRBJ2-7, with 8 nucleotides matching TRBD2. The germline gives CDR1 LGHDT, CDR2 YNNKEL (reference sequence). This CDR3 is built from 15 residues. J gave up 2 bases and V 5 bases, and 8 bases lay outside the gene matches. The CDR3: CASSASGSSAYEQYF. The CDR3 bases are TGTGCCAGCAGCGCAAGCGGGAGCTCAGCCTACGAGCAGTACTTC.

The chain couples TRBV11-1 to TRBJ1-4, with D perhaps TRBD1 (6 bases). Deletions cut 3 bases from V and 0 bases from J, with 11 bases between. Germline V CDR1 and CDR2: SGHAT, FQDESV (reference sequence). This CDR3 comprises 16 residues. The chain's CDR3 is CASSFYAGATNEKLFF. The CDR3 region has the DNA TGTGCCAGCAGCTTTTATGCAGGGGCAACTAATGAAAAACTGTTTTTT.

The CDR3 DNA reads TGTGCCAGCAGTGAAAGGTTAGCGGACAATGAGCAGTTCTTC. Translation: CASSERLADNEQFF. The rearrangement links TRBV2 to TRBJ2-1; TRBD2 is a possible D gene (6 bases). From germline, CDR1 is SNHLY and CDR2 FYNNEI. V lost 2 bases and J lost 5, with 10 bases in between. The CDR3 covers 14 residues.

The gene calls are TRBV7-2 and TRBJ1-6; D is unresolved. Trimming stripped 5 bases from V and 4 bases from J, with 12 bases between. Germline V gene data show CDR1 as SGHTA and CDR2 as FQGNSA. This CDR3 contains 15 residues. CDR3 nucleotide sequence: TGTGCCAGCAGCCCTCGGACTGGATATAATTCACCCCTCCACTTT. This gives the protein CASSPRTGYNSPLHF.